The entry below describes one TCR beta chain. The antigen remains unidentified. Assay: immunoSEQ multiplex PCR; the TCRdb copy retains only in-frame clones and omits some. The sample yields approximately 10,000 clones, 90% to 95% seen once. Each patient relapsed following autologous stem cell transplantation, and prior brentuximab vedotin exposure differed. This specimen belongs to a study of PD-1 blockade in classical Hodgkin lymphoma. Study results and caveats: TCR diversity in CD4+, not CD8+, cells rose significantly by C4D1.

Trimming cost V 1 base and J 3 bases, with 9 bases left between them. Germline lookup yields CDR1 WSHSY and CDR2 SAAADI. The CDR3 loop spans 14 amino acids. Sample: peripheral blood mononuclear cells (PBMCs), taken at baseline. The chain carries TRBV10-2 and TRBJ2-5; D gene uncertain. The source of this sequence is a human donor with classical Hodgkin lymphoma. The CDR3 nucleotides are TGCGCCAGCAGTGAGTTCAGGACGGAAGAGACCCAGTACTTC. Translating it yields CASSEFRTEETQYF.